The TCR beta chain described here comes from a study of cytomegalovirus exposure and HLA in healthy donors. J gave up 0 bases and V 11 bases, and 6 bases lay outside the gene matches. From germline, CDR1 is MDHEN and CDR2 SYDVKM. CDR3 length: 14 amino acids. Notes on the study in general: With later analysis, a missense DCLRE1C variant became linked to TCR beta V- and J-gene trimming. Later analysis showed most CMV-associated TCR beta chains appearing HLA-restricted.

Sampled while nominally healthy, donors likely had unrecorded immune exposures. The PCR ran on 60 Vbeta and 13 Jbeta primers. Assay: immunoSEQ multiplex PCR; the TCRdb copy retains only in-frame clones and omits some. The sample has more than 60,000 clones; roughly 82% are singletons. As regards this clone: Its target is unknown.

Sequencing was carried out using PBMCs. The receptor comes from a man in his 70s in good health and CMV-seropositive. This chain links TRBV28 with TRBJ1-2, with 10 bases matching TRBD1. Written as DNA, the CDR3 is TGTGCCGCAGAAGACAGGGGGCCTAACTATGGCTACACCTTC. Translation: CAAEDRGPNYGYTF.